A selection of T cell receptor beta chains follows, all from one sample in a study of CD8 T cells in ankylosing spondylitis. TCRdb redid the calling of the 5' RACE reads with MiXCR, one entry per CDR3 protein. Of a few hundred thousand distinct CDR3 sequences in the sample, about 20% were seen once. The sequencing sample was made of blood, either unsorted or a sorted T cell fraction (not recorded which). The receptors originated from a male donor with ankylosing spondylitis. CDR3s include the opening cysteine and the closing phenylalanine or tryptophan. D genes are given only for firm matches. Clone size appears in some rows only: once, few, many, or a class for an expanded clone.

clone_size	v_call	j_call	d_call	cdr3_nt	cdr3_aa
few	TRBV12-3/TRBV12-4	TRBJ2-1	TRBD1	TGTGCCAGCAGTGTGGCAGGACAGGGACGACTCCAGGAGCAGTTCTTC	CASSVAGQGRLQEQFF
-	TRBV4-3	TRBJ1-4	TRBD1	TGCGCCAGCAGCCAAGGGAGGGGGCGGGGGAATGAAAAACTGTTTTTT	CASSQGRGRGNEKLFF
few	TRBV12-3/TRBV12-4	TRBJ2-5	-	TGTGCCACCACACTTCCCGGGGGAGTGGGGACCCAGTACTTC	CATTLPGGVGTQYF
-	TRBV7-2	TRBJ2-3	-	TGTGCCAGCAGCTTAGCGTGGGCTAGCACAGATACGCAGTATTTT	CASSLAWASTDTQYF
-	TRBV10-3	TRBJ2-5	TRBD1	TGTGCCATCACAGGGGAGATCGGACAGGGGGTCGAGACCCAGTACTTC	CAITGEIGQGVETQYF
-	TRBV11-3	TRBJ2-1	-	TGTGCCAGCAGCTTATGGCCCAATGAGCAGTTCTTC	CASSLWPNEQFF
-	TRBV12-3/TRBV12-4	TRBJ1-5	-	TGTGCCAGCACTTTGGACTGGGATCAGCCCCAGCATTTT	CASTLDWDQPQHF
-	TRBV12-3/TRBV12-4	TRBJ1-3	TRBD1	TGTGCCAGCCGGCACAGGGGGTTTGGAAACACCATATATTTT	CASRHRGFGNTIYF
-	TRBV6-2/TRBV6-3	TRBJ2-2	-	TGTGCCAGCGGCTCCTTGGTACCGCCTAGAACAGGGGAGCTGTTTTTT	CASGSLVPPRTGELFF
few	TRBV5-1	TRBJ1-1	TRBD1	TGCGCCAGCAGCCCTGGCGGGACAGAGAACACTGAAGCTTTCTTT	CASSPGGTENTEAFF
-	TRBV6-4	TRBJ2-1	-	TGTGCCAGCAGTGACTCGAAGCGGCCTGGCCAGGTTTCGGAGCAGTTCTTC	CASSDSKRPGQVSEQFF
few	TRBV6-2/TRBV6-3	TRBJ2-1	TRBD1	TGTGCCAGCAGAAAGGGTACCAGGGGGCGATACAATGAGCAGTTCTTC	CASRKGTRGRYNEQFF
-	TRBV5-1	TRBJ2-1	-	TGCGCCAGCAGCTTGGGCAGCCCGGGGATAAATGAGCAGTTCTTC	CASSLGSPGINEQFF
many	TRBV7-3	TRBJ2-3	TRBD2	TGTGCCAGCAGCTCCTTCGGACTAGCGGACACAGATACGCAGTATTTT	CASSSFGLADTDTQYF
-	TRBV11-2	TRBJ2-4	TRBD1	TGTGCCAGCAGCCCGGGACAGGGAAACCTGGGATCGGCCCCGGCCAAAAACATTCAGTACTTC	CASSPGQGNLGSAPAKNIQYF
-	TRBV10-3	TRBJ2-1	-	TGTGCCACCGTCGCCCTTTACAGGGTAGTTTTTCTCGATGAGCAGTTCTTC	CATVALYRVVFLDEQFF
-	TRBV29-1	TRBJ2-5	-	TGCAGCGTGCCCCTGACTAACCAAGAGACCCAGTACTTC	CSVPLTNQETQYF
-	TRBV18	TRBJ1-1	-	TGTGCCAGCTCACCAAACGGGAATGAAGCTTTCTTT	CASSPNGNEAFF
few	TRBV18	TRBJ1-5	-	TGTGCCAGCCATGGGACGGTTAGCAATCAGCCCCAGCATTTT	CASHGTVSNQPQHF
-	TRBV7-6	TRBJ1-2	-	TGTGCCAGCAGCTTAGCTGGGGGGCGAGACTATGGCTACACCTTC	CASSLAGGRDYGYTF
-	TRBV28	TRBJ1-2	-	TGTGCCAGCAACTTTCAGGGGTTTTACAGGGAGGGCTATGGCTACACCTTC	CASNFQGFYREGYGYTF
few	TRBV28	TRBJ2-1	TRBD2	TGTGCCAGCAGTCAAACCGGGACTAGCGGGACTCGCTCCTACAATGAGCAGTTCTTC	CASSQTGTSGTRSYNEQFF
few	TRBV5-6	TRBJ2-3	TRBD2	TGTGCCAGCAGCTTCGGACTAGCGGGAGGTTCACCAGATACGCAGTATTTT	CASSFGLAGGSPDTQYF
few	TRBV14	TRBJ2-2	-	TGTGCCAGCAGCCTCTCGACGGGCACCGGGGAGCTGTTTTTT	CASSLSTGTGELFF
-	TRBV19	TRBJ2-1	TRBD2	TGTGCCAGTAGTAACCTAGCGGGAGGTCTTGGGAATGAGCAGTTCTTC	CASSNLAGGLGNEQFF
-	TRBV4-2	TRBJ2-3	TRBD2	TGTGCCAGCAGCCAAGCCGGGACTAGCGGTGCAGATACGCAGTATTTT	CASSQAGTSGADTQYF
few	TRBV7-3	TRBJ2-5	-	TGTGCCAGCAGCTTTTCCGCCAGGGGTGGCCAAGAGACCCAGTACTTC	CASSFSARGGQETQYF
-	TRBV7-2	TRBJ2-5	TRBD2	TGTGCCAGCAGCTTAGGGAGTAGCGGGAGAGTCGAGACCCAGTACTTC	CASSLGSSGRVETQYF
few	TRBV29-1	TRBJ1-2	TRBD1	TGCAGCGTTGAAGGGACAGGGCGTAACTATGGCTACACCTTC	CSVEGTGRNYGYTF
few	TRBV4-2	TRBJ2-2	-	TGTGCCAGCAGCCAAGATTGGCGTGCGAACACCGGGGAGCTGTTTTTT	CASSQDWRANTGELFF
-	TRBV20-1	TRBJ2-4	TRBD2	TGCTGTGCTAGCCCCTCGGGACTAGCGGGAGTTCGGAACATTCAGTACTTC	CCASPSGLAGVRNIQYF
-	TRBV10-3	TRBJ2-7	TRBD2	TGTGCCATCAGTGAGCGGACTAGCGGGACCTTCGACGAGCAGTACTTC	CAISERTSGTFDEQYF
-	TRBV5-1	TRBJ1-1	-	TGCGCCAGCACCAAGACGTGGCACACTGAAGCTTTCTTT	CASTKTWHTEAFF
few	TRBV5-4	TRBJ2-3	-	TGTGCCAGCAGCTTGATAAGCCGAAACACAGATACGCAGTATTTT	CASSLISRNTDTQYF
-	TRBV27	TRBJ1-1	-	TGTGCCAGCAGGCCAGCTCTACACACTGAAGCTTTCTTT	CASRPALHTEAFF
-	TRBV12-3/TRBV12-4	TRBJ2-1	-	TGTGCCAGCTGGGGGCTAGCGGACCCCCCGCGGGGGAATGAGCAGTTCTTC	CASWGLADPPRGNEQFF
few	TRBV7-3	TRBJ1-1	-	TGTGCCAGCAGCTCTTCCAGGGGCACTGAAGCTTTCTTT	CASSSSRGTEAFF
few	TRBV2	TRBJ2-1	-	TGTGCCAGCAGGGGTATACCCCAAGAGCAGTTCTTC	CASRGIPQEQFF
many	TRBV12-3/TRBV12-4	TRBJ2-3	-	TGTGCCAGCAGTTTGACCAGCACAGATACGCAGTATTTT	CASSLTSTDTQYF
-	TRBV6-5	TRBJ2-7	-	TGTGCCAGCAGTTACTGGGGGGAGCCCAACGAGCAGTACTTC	CASSYWGEPNEQYF
-	TRBV24-1	TRBJ2-1	TRBD2	TGTGCCACCAGTGATCCGAGTCGTGGACTAGCGCGCTCCTACAATGAGCAGTTCTTC	CATSDPSRGLARSYNEQFF
few	TRBV30	TRBJ2-5	-	TGTGCCTGGAGTGTATCGTACAGCCGAATTCAAGAGACCCAGTACTTC	CAWSVSYSRIQETQYF
-	TRBV2	TRBJ2-1	TRBD2	TGTGCCAGCATCTATTCGGGAGGGGGGTACAATGAGCAGTTCTTC	CASIYSGGGYNEQFF
-	TRBV7-2	TRBJ2-1	-	TGTGCCAGCAGCAAGGGCGCGGGGGCAGTCGGGGATGAGCAGTTCTTC	CASSKGAGAVGDEQFF
-	TRBV5-1	TRBJ1-2	-	TGCGCCAGCAGCTTGAGCCAAAGGGGAAACTATGGCTACACCTTC	CASSLSQRGNYGYTF
few	TRBV12-3/TRBV12-4	TRBJ1-6	-	TGTGCCAGCAGTTTAGAACGGCCGCACCTCCACTTT	CASSLERPHLHF
few	TRBV27	TRBJ1-1	-	TGTGCCAGCAGTTCATACAGGACCCCAAGCACTGAAGCTTTCTTT	CASSSYRTPSTEAFF
few	TRBV9	TRBJ2-5	TRBD1	TGTGCCAGCAGCGTAGCGGGACAGGAGACCCAGTACTTC	CASSVAGQETQYF
-	TRBV10-2	TRBJ2-3	-	TGCGCCAGCAGGAGCATGAGCACAGATACGCAGTATTTT	CASRSMSTDTQYF